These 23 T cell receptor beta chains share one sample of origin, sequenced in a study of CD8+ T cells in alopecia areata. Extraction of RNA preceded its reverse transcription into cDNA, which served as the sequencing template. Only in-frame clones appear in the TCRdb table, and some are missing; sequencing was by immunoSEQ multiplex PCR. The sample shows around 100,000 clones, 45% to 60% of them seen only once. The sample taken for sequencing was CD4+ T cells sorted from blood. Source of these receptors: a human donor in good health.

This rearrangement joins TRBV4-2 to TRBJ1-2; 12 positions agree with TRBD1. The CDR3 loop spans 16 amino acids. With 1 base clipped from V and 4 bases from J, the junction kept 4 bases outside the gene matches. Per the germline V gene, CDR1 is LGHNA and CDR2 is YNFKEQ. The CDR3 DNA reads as TGTGCCAGCAGCCAAGTCGGGACAGGGGGCGGCTATGGCTACACCTTC. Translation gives CASSQVGTGGGYGYTF.

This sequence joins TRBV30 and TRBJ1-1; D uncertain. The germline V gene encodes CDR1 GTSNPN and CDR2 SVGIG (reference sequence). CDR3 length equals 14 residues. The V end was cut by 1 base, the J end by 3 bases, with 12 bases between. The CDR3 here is CAWSDPGWDTEAFF. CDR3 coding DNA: TGTGCCTGGAGTGACCCGGGGTGGGACACTGAAGCTTTCTTT.

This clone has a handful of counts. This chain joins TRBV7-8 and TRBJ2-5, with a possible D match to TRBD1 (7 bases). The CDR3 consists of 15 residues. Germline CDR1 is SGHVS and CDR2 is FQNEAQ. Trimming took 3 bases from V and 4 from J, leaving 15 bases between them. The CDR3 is CASSFVRGVGETQYF. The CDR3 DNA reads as TGTGCCAGCAGCTTTGTCAGGGGGGTAGGAGAGACCCAGTACTTC.

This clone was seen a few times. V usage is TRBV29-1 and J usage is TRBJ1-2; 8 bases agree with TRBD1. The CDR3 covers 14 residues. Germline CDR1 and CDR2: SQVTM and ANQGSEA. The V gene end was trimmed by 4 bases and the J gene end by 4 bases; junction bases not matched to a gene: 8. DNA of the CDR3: TGCAGCGTTGTGGGGACAGGTAGCGGCTATGGCTACACCTTC. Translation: CSVVGTGSGYGYTF. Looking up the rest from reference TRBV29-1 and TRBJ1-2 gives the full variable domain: SAVISQKPSRDICQRGTSLTIQCQVDSQVTMMFWYRQQPGQSLTLIATANQGSEATYESGFVIDKFPISRPNLTFSTLTVSNMSPEDSSIYLCSVVGTGSGYGYTFGSGTRLTVV.

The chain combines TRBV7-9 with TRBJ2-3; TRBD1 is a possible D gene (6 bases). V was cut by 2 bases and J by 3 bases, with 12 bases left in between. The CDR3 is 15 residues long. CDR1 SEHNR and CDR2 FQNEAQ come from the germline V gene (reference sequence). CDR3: CASSLQGTWTDTQYF. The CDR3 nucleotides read TGTGCCAGCAGCTTACAGGGGACCTGGACAGATACGCAGTATTTT.

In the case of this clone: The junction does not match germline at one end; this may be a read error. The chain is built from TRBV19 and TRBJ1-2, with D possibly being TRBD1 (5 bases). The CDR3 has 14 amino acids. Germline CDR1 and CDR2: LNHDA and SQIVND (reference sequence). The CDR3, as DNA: TGTGCCAGCAGTACGCGTGACAGTAACTATGGCTACACCTTC. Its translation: CASSTRDSNYGYTF.

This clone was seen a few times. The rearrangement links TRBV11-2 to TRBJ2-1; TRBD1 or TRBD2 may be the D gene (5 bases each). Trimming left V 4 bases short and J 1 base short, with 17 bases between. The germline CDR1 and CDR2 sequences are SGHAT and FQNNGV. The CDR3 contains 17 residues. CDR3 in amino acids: CASSSGRVGASYNEQFF. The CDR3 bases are TGTGCCAGCAGCTCGGGGCGGGTAGGGGCATCCTACAATGAGCAGTTCTTC. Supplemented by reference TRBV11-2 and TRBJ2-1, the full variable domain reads EAGVAQSPRYKIIEKRQSVAFWCNPISGHATLYWYQQILGQGPKLLIQFQNNGVVDDSQLPKDRFSAERLKGVDSTLKIQPAKLEDSAVYLCASSSGRVGASYNEQFFGPGTRLTVL.

This chain's CDR3 is CAWEGQGRDQPQHF. In nucleotides, the CDR3 is TGTGCCTGGGAGGGGCAAGGAAGGGATCAGCCCCAGCATTTT. The rearrangement links TRBV30 to TRBJ1-5; possible D gene TRBD1, 5 bases. This CDR3 contains 14 residues. V was cut by 5 bases and J by 5 bases, with 16 bases left in between. Germline V gives CDR1 GTSNPN, CDR2 SVGIG (reference sequence).

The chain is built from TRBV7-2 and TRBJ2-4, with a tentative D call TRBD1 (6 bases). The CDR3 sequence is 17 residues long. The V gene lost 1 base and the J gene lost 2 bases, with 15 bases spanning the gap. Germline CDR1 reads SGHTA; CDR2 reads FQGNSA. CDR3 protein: CASSLGLVGTTKNIQYF. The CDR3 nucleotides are TGTGCCAGCAGCTTAGGGTTGGTTGGGACAACCAAAAACATTCAGTACTTC. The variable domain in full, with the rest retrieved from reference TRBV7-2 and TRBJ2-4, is GAGVSQSPSNKVTEKGKDVELRCDPISGHTALYWYRQSLGQGLEFLIYFQGNSAPDKSGLPSDRFSAERTGGSVSTLTIQRTQQEDSAVYLCASSLGLVGTTKNIQYFGAGTRLSVL.

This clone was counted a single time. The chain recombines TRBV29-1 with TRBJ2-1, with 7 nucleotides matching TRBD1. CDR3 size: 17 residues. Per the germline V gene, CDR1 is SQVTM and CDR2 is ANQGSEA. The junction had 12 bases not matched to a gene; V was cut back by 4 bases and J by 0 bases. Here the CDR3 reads CSVARAGQASSYNEQFF. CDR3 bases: TGCAGCGTTGCGAGGGCCGGACAGGCGAGCTCCTACAATGAGCAGTTCTTC.

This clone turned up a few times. The CDR3 DNA reads TGCAGCGTTGGTTCGCAGGGTCCCCCTCACACAGATACGCAGTATTTT. Translated: CSVGSQGPPHTDTQYF. The V call is TRBV29-1, the J call TRBJ2-3, with a possible D match to TRBD1 (5 bases). CDR1 is SQVTM and CDR2 is ANQGSEA in the germline V gene. This CDR3 has 16 residues. Trimming removed 4 bases at V and 2 bases at J, with 19 bases between.

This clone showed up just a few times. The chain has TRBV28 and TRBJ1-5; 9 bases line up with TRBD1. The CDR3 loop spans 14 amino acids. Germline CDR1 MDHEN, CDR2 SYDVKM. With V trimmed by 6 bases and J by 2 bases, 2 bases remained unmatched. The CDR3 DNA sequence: TGTGCCAGCAGCCGGGACAGGGGCAATCAGCCCCAGCATTTT. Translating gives CASSRDRGNQPQHF.

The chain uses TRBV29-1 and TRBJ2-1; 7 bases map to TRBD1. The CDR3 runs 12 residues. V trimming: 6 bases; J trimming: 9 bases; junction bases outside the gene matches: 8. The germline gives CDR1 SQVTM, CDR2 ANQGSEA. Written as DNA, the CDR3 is TGCAGCGTCCGACTATCAGGGGGTGAGCAGTTCTTC. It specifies CSVRLSGGEQFF.

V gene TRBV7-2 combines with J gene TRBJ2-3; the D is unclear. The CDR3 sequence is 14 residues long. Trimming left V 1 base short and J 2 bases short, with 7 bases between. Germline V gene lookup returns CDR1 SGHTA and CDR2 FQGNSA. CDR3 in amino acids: CASSLGRNTDTQYF. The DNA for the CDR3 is TGTGCCAGCAGCTTAGGACGGAACACAGATACGCAGTATTTT.

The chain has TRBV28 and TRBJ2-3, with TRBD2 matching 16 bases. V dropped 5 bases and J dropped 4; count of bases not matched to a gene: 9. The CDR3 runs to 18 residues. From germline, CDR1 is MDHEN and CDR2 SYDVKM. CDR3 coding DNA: TGTGCCAGCAGTGTGGGACTAGCGGGGGGGAGATTGCCAGATACGCAGTATTTT. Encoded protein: CASSVGLAGGRLPDTQYF.

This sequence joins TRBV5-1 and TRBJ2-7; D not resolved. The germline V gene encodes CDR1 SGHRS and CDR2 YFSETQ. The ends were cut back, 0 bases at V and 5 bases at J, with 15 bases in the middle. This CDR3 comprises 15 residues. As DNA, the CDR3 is TGCGCCAGCAGCTTGGGTCCGGGTAGTTTGGACGAGCAGTACTTC. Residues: CASSLGPGSLDEQYF.

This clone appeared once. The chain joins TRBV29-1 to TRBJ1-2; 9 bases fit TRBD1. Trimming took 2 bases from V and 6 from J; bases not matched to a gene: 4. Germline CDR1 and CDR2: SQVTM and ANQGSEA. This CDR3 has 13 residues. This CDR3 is CSVETGGWNGYTF. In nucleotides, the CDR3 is TGCAGCGTTGAAACAGGGGGCTGGAATGGCTACACCTTC.

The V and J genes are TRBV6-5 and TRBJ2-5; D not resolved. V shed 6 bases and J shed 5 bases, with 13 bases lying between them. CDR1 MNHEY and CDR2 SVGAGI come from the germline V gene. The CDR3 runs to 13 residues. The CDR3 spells CASSPRTKETQYF. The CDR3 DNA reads TGTGCCAGCAGCCCAAGGACGAAGGAGACCCAGTACTTC.

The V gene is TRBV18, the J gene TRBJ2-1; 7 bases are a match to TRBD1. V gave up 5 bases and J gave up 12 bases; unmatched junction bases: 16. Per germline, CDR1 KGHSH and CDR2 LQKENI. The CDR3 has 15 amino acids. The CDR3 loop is CASSYQGDPLAGQFF. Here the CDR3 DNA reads TGTGCCAGCTCATACCAGGGGGACCCCTTGGCGGGGCAGTTCTTC.

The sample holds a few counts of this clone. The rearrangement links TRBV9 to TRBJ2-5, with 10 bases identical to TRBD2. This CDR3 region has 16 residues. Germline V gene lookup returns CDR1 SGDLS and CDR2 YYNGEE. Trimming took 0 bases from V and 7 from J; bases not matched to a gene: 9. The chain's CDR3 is CASSVGSGGSGGTQYF. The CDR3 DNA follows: TGTGCCAGCAGCGTAGGTAGCGGGGGGTCTGGTGGGACCCAGTACTTC.

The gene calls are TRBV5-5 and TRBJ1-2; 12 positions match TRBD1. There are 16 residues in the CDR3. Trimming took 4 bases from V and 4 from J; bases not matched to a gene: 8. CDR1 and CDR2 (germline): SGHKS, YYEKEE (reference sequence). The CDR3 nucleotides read TGTGCCAGCAGCCCGGGACAGGGGGCGCTGATCTATGGCTACACCTTC. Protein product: CASSPGQGALIYGYTF.

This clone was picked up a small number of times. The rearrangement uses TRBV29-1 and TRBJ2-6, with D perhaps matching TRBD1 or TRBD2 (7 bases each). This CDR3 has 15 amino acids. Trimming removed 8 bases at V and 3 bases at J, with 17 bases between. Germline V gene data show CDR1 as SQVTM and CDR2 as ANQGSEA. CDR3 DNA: TGCAGCACCCAGGGGGGGGCCGGTGGGGCCAACGTCCTGACTTTC. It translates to CSTQGGAGGANVLTF.

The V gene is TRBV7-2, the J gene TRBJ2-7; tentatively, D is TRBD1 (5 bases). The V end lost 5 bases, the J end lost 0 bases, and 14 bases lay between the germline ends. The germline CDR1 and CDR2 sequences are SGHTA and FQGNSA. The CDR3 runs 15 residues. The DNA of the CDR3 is TGTGCCAGCAGCGGGGTGTGGGGCGGCTCCTACGAGCAGTACTTC. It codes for CASSGVWGGSYEQYF.